The clone carrying this TCR beta chain was seen only once. Antigen: not known. The use of a sample-barcoded 5' primer and a J-beta primer mix characterized a second PCR of roughly 7 to 11 cycles. One entry per CDR3 protein, called by TCRdb with MiXCR from the 5' RACE reads. The table lists roughly 830,000 distinct CDR3 sequences, around two thirds of them singletons. This CDR3 spans 12 amino acids. The germline V gene encodes CDR1 SEHNR and CDR2 FQNEAQ (reference sequence). Healthy Caucasians from Russia aged roughly 6 to 95 served as donors. Total RNA, at least 5.5 micrograms per sample, was extracted from PBMCs. The data were taken from a study of blood T cells in healthy people across ages. Overall study results and limits: Using unsorted PBMCs precluded a conclusive naive versus antigen-experienced comparison. Per million T cells, the diversity of TCR beta decreased roughly linearly as age advanced.

This receptor was identified in a man aged 30 to 45 in good health. This chain uses TRBV7-9 with TRBJ2-5; TRBD1 agrees at 9 bases. The J call may be wrong; the DNA end is better matched by TRBJ2-7. Material for sequencing was blood. CDR3 DNA sequence: TGTGCCAGCAGGACAGGGGGTGGCGAGCAGTACTTC. This translates into CASRTGGGEQYF.